This T cell receptor (beta chain) emerged from a study of vaccination and CD4 T cells after COVID-19. As for the study in general: Cells were stimulated with overlapping spike peptides from SARS-CoV-2, HCoV-NL63, HCoV-OC43 and HCoV-229E.

About this clonotype: Its specificity is not known.

Treatment described: roughly 10-day PBMC culture with coronavirus spike peptide pools or control peptides (ViraFEST assay). The Oncomine TCR Beta short-read assay sequenced DNA from cultured CD4+ T cells. TCRdb reprocessed the PCR reads via MiXCR and lists one record per CDR3 protein. The sample lists 9,500 to 15,000 distinct CDR3 sequences; approximately 64% were seen once. CDR1 is MRHNA and CDR2 is SNTAGT in the germline V gene. V dropped 3 bases and J dropped 2 bases, with 11 bases sitting between them. CDR3 size: 15 residues. The receptor comes from a human donor who had recovered from COVID-19. The chain couples TRBV6-4 to TRBJ2-1; no reliable D call. The sample comprised CD4+ T cells from blood, cultured in vitro. CDR3 sequence reads: CASSETPSAYNEQFF. The CDR3 coding sequence is TGTGCCAGCAGTGAAACCCCGTCCGCCTACAATGAGCAGTTCTTC.